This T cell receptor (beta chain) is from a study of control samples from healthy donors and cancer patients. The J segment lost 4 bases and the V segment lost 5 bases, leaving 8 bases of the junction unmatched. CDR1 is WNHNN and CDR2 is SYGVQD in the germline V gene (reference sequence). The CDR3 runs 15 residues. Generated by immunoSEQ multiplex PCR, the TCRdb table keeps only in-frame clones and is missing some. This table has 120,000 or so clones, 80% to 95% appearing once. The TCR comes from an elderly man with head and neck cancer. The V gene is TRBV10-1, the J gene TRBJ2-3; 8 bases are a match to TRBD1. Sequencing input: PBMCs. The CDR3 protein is CASSNRDRSPDTQYF. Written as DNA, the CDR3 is TGCGCCAGCAGTAACCGGGACAGGTCCCCAGATACGCAGTATTTT.